The sequence of this T cell receptor (beta chain) was determined in a study of Ad26.COV2.S vaccination and SARS-CoV-2 variants. Study-level findings and limits: From the TCR breadth and depth analyses, total T cell responses may have been underestimated.

This table comes from immunoSEQ multiplex PCR, and its TCRdb copy is limited to in-frame clones, with some not included. The sample includes about 350,000 clones, 75% to 90% of them seen just once. With 3 bases clipped from V and 1 base from J, the junction kept 6 bases outside the gene matches. The CDR3 has 15 residues. Germline lookup yields CDR1 SGDLS and CDR2 YYNGEE. Indicated treatment: 19 received Ad26.COV2.S at low or high dose, single or two shots; several received placebo; per-sample allocation not given. Day 63 following the first vaccine or placebo injection was when the samples were taken. To note about this clone: As yet, its antigen is unknown.

The sequences come from peripheral blood, collected in a trial of Ad26.COV2.S vaccine versus placebo. This TCR was sampled from a person aged 18-65 years who received the Ad26.COV2.S COVID-19 vaccine or a placebo. The chain has TRBV9 and TRBJ1-1; TRBD1 matches 7 bases. Here the CDR3 reads CASSEGAGPNTEAFF. As DNA, the CDR3 is TGTGCCAGCAGCGAGGGGGCCGGACCGAACACTGAAGCTTTCTTT.